One sample yielded the 12 T cell receptor beta chains listed below, sequenced in a study of blood T cell repertoires in COVID-19. Sequenced by immunoSEQ multiplex PCR; TCRdb stores in-frame clones only, minus some. The sample yields roughly 38,000 clones, around four fifths seen once. Sequencing input: peripheral blood. Receptor source: a man aged 50 or older with active COVID-19.

By its share, this clone is medium-sized. The V call is TRBV6-2 or TRBV6-3, the J call TRBJ1-6; D is unclear. Germline CDR1 and CDR2: MNHEY and SVGEGT. The length of the CDR3 is 15 residues. V was shortened by 1 base and J by 0 bases, with 4 bases between the two germline ends. The CDR3 nucleotides are TGTGCCAGCAGTTACTTAAACTCCTATAATTCACCCCTCCACTTT. It encodes CASSYLNSYNSPLHF.

The DNA for the CDR3 is TGTGCCAGCAGTTTATGGGGAGGGGGAGAATCACCCCTCCACTTT. Amino acid sequence: CASSLWGGGESPLHF. The chain joins TRBV28 to TRBJ1-6, with D possibly TRBD1 on 6 matching bases. Looked up from germline, CDR1 is MDHEN and CDR2 is SYDVKM. V gave up 0 bases and J gave up 10 bases, with 13 bases separating them. The CDR3 totals 15 residues.

This chain connects TRBV7-8 to TRBJ1-1; D is unclear. CDR3 length: 13 amino acids. Germline CDR1 SGHVS, CDR2 FQNEAQ. Trimming cost V 4 bases and J 1 base, with 7 bases left between them. Here the CDR3 reads CASSSLPNTEAFF. CDR3 sequence (DNA): TGTGCCAGCAGCTCTCTACCGAACACTGAAGCTTTCTTT.

The J gene is TRBJ1-6, the V gene TRBV28; D may be TRBD1 (5 bases). CDR1 is MDHEN and CDR2 is SYDVKM in the germline V gene. V was trimmed by 1 base and J by 9 bases, leaving 13 bases between them. This CDR3 has 15 amino acids. In DNA, the CDR3 is TGTGCCAGCAGTTTATACGCGGGGGGAGGTTCACCCCTCCACTTT. Encoded protein: CASSLYAGGGSPLHF.

The genes are TRBV6-5 and TRBJ2-7, with D maybe TRBD2 (5 bases). This CDR3 comprises 15 residues. V was trimmed by 2 bases and J by 3 bases, leaving 14 bases between them. Germline values: CDR1 MNHEY, CDR2 SVGAGI. The CDR3 DNA follows: TGTGCCAGCAGTTACCCTAAGGGAGCCTACTACGAGCAGTACTTC. It yields the protein CASSYPKGAYYEQYF.

Here the CDR3 reads CASSYRIERFGYTF. CDR3 in DNA: TGTGCCAGCAGTTACAGAATCGAAAGGTTTGGCTACACCTTC. This rearrangement joins TRBV5-5 to TRBJ1-2; no clear D. CDR3 length: 14 residues. V was shortened by 5 bases and J by 7 bases, with 18 bases between the two germline ends. Germline V lookup: CDR1 SGHKS, CDR2 YYEKEE (reference sequence).

This clone occurred a few times. This chain uses TRBV19 with TRBJ1-2; tentatively, D is TRBD1 (5 bases). The germline V and J ends were trimmed by 7 bases and 5 bases, with 14 bases remaining between them. CDR1 and CDR2 (germline): LNHDA, SQIVND (reference sequence). The CDR3 totals 13 residues. CDR3 in DNA: TGTGCCAGTAACCCCCCCCAGGGATATGGCTACACCTTC. Residues: CASNPPQGYGYTF.

The chain recombines TRBV6-2 or TRBV6-3 with TRBJ2-1; 12 bases fit TRBD2. Germline V gene lookup returns CDR1 MNHEY and CDR2 SVGEGT. The junction had 2 bases not matched to a gene; V was cut back by 5 bases and J by 6 bases. There are 14 residues in the CDR3. The CDR3 DNA is TGTGCCAGCAGTACTAGCGGGGGGCTCAATGAGCAGTTCTTC. Amino acid sequence: CASSTSGGLNEQFF.

In DNA form, the CDR3 reads TGCGCCAGCAGCGCGAGCGGGGGACGGGGAGATACGCAGTATTTT. It codes for CASSASGGRGDTQYF. The V call is TRBV5-1, the J call TRBJ2-3; TRBD2 matches at 8 bases. Germline values: CDR1 SGHRS, CDR2 YFSETQ. The CDR3 contains 15 residues. V was clipped by 4 bases and J by 5 bases; unmatched bases: 9.

The chain carries TRBV7-9 and TRBJ2-1; 8 bases fit TRBD2. J was trimmed by 4 bases and V by 5 bases; bases with no gene match: 19. This CDR3 has 19 amino acids. The germline CDR1 and CDR2 sequences are SEHNR and FQNEAQ (reference sequence). The CDR3: CASSVTIAAGGASYNEQFF. In DNA form, the CDR3 reads TGTGCCAGCAGCGTAACCATTGCCGCCGGGGGGGCGTCTTACAATGAGCAGTTCTTC.

The rearrangement joins TRBV10-3 to TRBJ1-1; D is unresolved. Germline V gene sequence: CDR1 ENHRY, CDR2 SYGVKD. This CDR3 is 12 amino acids long. V was clipped by 3 bases and J by 11 bases, with 13 bases between them. Here the CDR3 DNA reads TGTGCCATCAGTGAAGGACTAGGAGACGCTTTCTTT. Translating gives CAISEGLGDAFF.

This chain links TRBV10-3 with TRBJ1-5, with 10 bases that match TRBD1. V was clipped by 2 bases and J by 2 bases; unmatched bases: 9. The CDR3 runs to 18 residues. Per the germline V gene, CDR1 is ENHRY and CDR2 is SYGVKD. CDR3 sequence: CAISETGTGVGGNQPQHF. DNA of the CDR3: TGTGCCATCAGTGAGACCGGGACAGGGGTGGGCGGCAATCAGCCCCAGCATTTT.